This is a list of T cell receptor beta chains from one sample in a study of blood T cell repertoires in COVID-19. The data were produced by immunoSEQ multiplex PCR, yet TCRdb's version contains in-frame clones alone and is incomplete. The sample has about 92,000 clones, 87% seen once; the top ten hold around 20%. Sequencing used peripheral blood. The origin of the receptors is an older woman with COVID-19, enrolled during active disease. The CDR3 runs from the conserved cysteine through the conserved F or W. Each record gives: CDR3 DNA, CDR3 protein, V gene, J gene, CDR3 length, D gene, clone size. The D gene is left open where the match is weak. Size tells how often a clone was seen (once, few, many) or the class of an expanded clone, and some rows leave it out.

DNA: TGTGCCAGCAGCCCAAGAACAGGATTCCTGGACGAGCAGTACTTC; CDR3: CASSPRTGFLDEQYF; V: TRBV27; J: TRBJ2-7; length: 15; D: NA; size: NA
DNA: TGTGCCAGCAGCCAAGGGACTGCAGGGCCCCAGCATTTT; CDR3: CASSQGTAGPQHF; V: TRBV3-1/TRBV3-2; J: TRBJ1-5; length: 13; D: NA; size: NA
DNA: TGTGCCAGCAGCTTATGGGGCGGGGGACCCAACACCGGGGAGCTGTTTTTT; CDR3: CASSLWGGGPNTGELFF; V: TRBV7-3; J: TRBJ2-2; length: 17; D: TRBD2; size: NA
DNA: TGTGCCATCAGTGGGACAGGATGGAACGAGCAGTACTTC; CDR3: CAISGTGWNEQYF; V: TRBV10-3; J: TRBJ2-7; length: 13; D: TRBD1; size: NA
DNA: TGTGCCAGCAGCACCGGGGGAGCGGGCCACAATGAGCAGTTCTTC; CDR3: CASSTGGAGHNEQFF; V: TRBV11-1; J: TRBJ2-1; length: 15; D: NA; size: NA
DNA: TGTGCCAGCAGCCAAAGATCTCAGGGCCCGGAGACCCAGTACTTC; CDR3: CASSQRSQGPETQYF; V: TRBV7-6; J: TRBJ2-5; length: 15; D: NA; size: NA
DNA: TGTGCCAGCAGTCCCCGGGAGGGGACGCTATATGGCTACACCTTC; CDR3: CASSPREGTLYGYTF; V: TRBV27; J: TRBJ1-2; length: 15; D: NA; size: NA
DNA: TGTGCCAGCAGCCCGGGACAGGGGTTGGGGTTTGCCTCACCCCTCCACTTT; CDR3: CASSPGQGLGFASPLHF; V: TRBV3-1/TRBV3-2; J: TRBJ1-6; length: 17; D: TRBD1; size: NA
DNA: TGTGCCAGCACGAGGACAGGGGGACCTTCACCCCTCCACTTT; CDR3: CASTRTGGPSPLHF; V: TRBV25-1; J: TRBJ1-6; length: 14; D: TRBD1; size: NA
DNA: TGTGCCAGCAGCCCCGGGACAGGGGGCTACACCTTC; CDR3: CASSPGTGGYTF; V: TRBV7-2; J: TRBJ1-2; length: 12; D: TRBD1; size: NA
DNA: TGTGCCAGCAGCTTAGCTGGGGCCGCACACGGCTACACCTTC; CDR3: CASSLAGAAHGYTF; V: TRBV7-9; J: TRBJ1-2; length: 14; D: NA; size: once
DNA: TGTGCCAGCAGTCCCCCTGAGGGACGGAGGGGTACCAACACCGGGGAGCTGTTTTTT; CDR3: CASSPPEGRRGTNTGELFF; V: TRBV6-6; J: TRBJ2-2; length: 19; D: NA; size: NA
DNA: TGCGCCAGCAGCCTAGATGCTCGGTACGAGCAGTACTTC; CDR3: CASSLDARYEQYF; V: TRBV4-1; J: TRBJ2-7; length: 13; D: NA; size: NA
DNA: TGTGCCAGTAGTATTTGGGGACAGGGGGCGCGCGGGGCCAACGTCCTGACTTTC; CDR3: CASSIWGQGARGANVLTF; V: TRBV19; J: TRBJ2-6; length: 18; D: TRBD1; size: NA
DNA: TGTGCCAGCAGTTACTTCGAGGGAAGAGGCACTGAAGCTTTCTTT; CDR3: CASSYFEGRGTEAFF; V: TRBV6-5; J: TRBJ1-1; length: 15; D: NA; size: NA
DNA: TGTGCCAGCAGTTTAATTAAGTCGGGGTACGGCTCCTACAATGAGCAGTTCTTC; CDR3: CASSLIKSGYGSYNEQFF; V: TRBV27; J: TRBJ2-1; length: 18; D: NA; size: NA
DNA: TGTGCCAGCAGGGGACTGGGGTTTTCGAACTATGGCTACACCTTC; CDR3: CASRGLGFSNYGYTF; V: TRBV6-6; J: TRBJ1-2; length: 15; D: NA; size: NA
DNA: TGTGCCAGCGTCCTCAGGGGGTGGACTGAAGCTTTCTTT; CDR3: CASVLRGWTEAFF; V: TRBV7-2; J: TRBJ1-1; length: 13; D: TRBD1; size: NA
DNA: TGTGCCAGCAGCAAGAGACAGACCTCCTATAATTCACCCCTCCACTTT; CDR3: CASSKRQTSYNSPLHF; V: TRBV6-2/TRBV6-3; J: TRBJ1-6; length: 16; D: NA; size: NA
DNA: TGTGCCAGCAGCCCCCGACAGACCTACGAGCAGTACTTC; CDR3: CASSPRQTYEQYF; V: TRBV7-9; J: TRBJ2-7; length: 13; D: NA; size: NA
DNA: TGTGCCAGCAGCTCGACAGGGGCCCCTAACTCCTATGGCTACACCTTC; CDR3: CASSSTGAPNSYGYTF; V: TRBV7-2; J: TRBJ1-2; length: 16; D: TRBD1; size: once
DNA: TGTGCCAGCAGTTCCCGACAGGTCCCCTCTGGAAACACCATATATTTT; CDR3: CASSSRQVPSGNTIYF; V: TRBV6-5; J: TRBJ1-3; length: 16; D: NA; size: few
DNA: TGTGCCAGCTCACCGGGACAGGGTCGGATTTCACCCCTCCACTTT; CDR3: CASSPGQGRISPLHF; V: TRBV18; J: TRBJ1-6; length: 15; D: TRBD1; size: few
DNA: TGCGCCAGCAGCCAAAATTTCGGGACAGGGGGTCGATACGAGCAGTACTTC; CDR3: CASSQNFGTGGRYEQYF; V: TRBV5-1; J: TRBJ2-7; length: 17; D: TRBD1; size: NA
DNA: TGTGCCACCAGTGATCCCACCACAGGGGACACTGAAGCTTTCTTT; CDR3: CATSDPTTGDTEAFF; V: TRBV24-1; J: TRBJ1-1; length: 15; D: TRBD1; size: NA
DNA: TGTGCCAGCAGCGCGGGCCTCACGGGTACTGAAGCTTTCTTT; CDR3: CASSAGLTGTEAFF; V: TRBV7-2; J: TRBJ1-1; length: 14; D: NA; size: NA
DNA: TGTGCCAGTAGCACCACTAGCGGGGGGGCCAATGAGCAGTTCTTC; CDR3: CASSTTSGGANEQFF; V: TRBV19; J: TRBJ2-1; length: 15; D: TRBD2; size: NA
DNA: TGTGCCAGGCGACCCGGGACAGGGTCCGGGAATGAGCAGTTCTTC; CDR3: CARRPGTGSGNEQFF; V: TRBV19; J: TRBJ2-1; length: 15; D: TRBD1; size: NA
DNA: TGTGCCAGCAGCCAAGATGGTCAGCCACGGGGTCAGCCCCAGCATTTT; CDR3: CASSQDGQPRGQPQHF; V: TRBV4-2; J: TRBJ1-5; length: 16; D: NA; size: NA
DNA: TGTGCCAGCAGCGACAGGGTCAATCAGCCCCAGCATTTT; CDR3: CASSDRVNQPQHF; V: TRBV6-2/TRBV6-3; J: TRBJ1-5; length: 13; D: TRBD1; size: NA
DNA: TGTGCCAGCAGCTTAGGGGGGACAGGGGGCCTCGAGCAGTTCTTC; CDR3: CASSLGGTGGLEQFF; V: TRBV5-4; J: TRBJ2-1; length: 15; D: TRBD1; size: NA
DNA: TGCGCCAGCAGTCAAGCGGGGGGGACCGTGGAGCAGTACTTC; CDR3: CASSQAGGTVEQYF; V: TRBV4-1; J: TRBJ2-7; length: 14; D: TRBD2; size: NA
DNA: TGCAGCCCTGGCGGGGCCGGTACGCAGTATTTT; CDR3: CSPGGAGTQYF; V: TRBV20-1; J: TRBJ2-3; length: 11; D: NA; size: NA
DNA: TGCGCCAGCAGCTTGGAATCGGGGACAGAAGAGACCCAGTACTTC; CDR3: CASSLESGTEETQYF; V: TRBV5-1; J: TRBJ2-5; length: 15; D: TRBD1; size: NA
DNA: TGTGCCAGCAGCCCACGTGGCCGGGGGAGCTCCTACAATGAGCAGTTCTTC; CDR3: CASSPRGRGSSYNEQFF; V: TRBV11-3; J: TRBJ2-1; length: 17; D: NA; size: NA
DNA: TGCAGCGGATACGACACGTACAATGAGCAGTTCTTC; CDR3: CSGYDTYNEQFF; V: TRBV29-1; J: TRBJ2-1; length: 12; D: NA; size: NA
DNA: TGTGCCAGCAGCTTAGCGTCAGGGGGCGCGGGTGGCTACACCTTC; CDR3: CASSLASGGAGGYTF; V: TRBV7-8; J: TRBJ1-2; length: 15; D: TRBD1; size: NA
DNA: TGTGCCAGCAGCTTGCCTAGCGTCCACGAGCAGTACTTC; CDR3: CASSLPSVHEQYF; V: TRBV5-6; J: TRBJ2-7; length: 13; D: NA; size: NA
DNA: TGTGCCAGCAGCTTAGGTGGGTCAGGGTGGACAGATACGCAGTATTTT; CDR3: CASSLGGSGWTDTQYF; V: TRBV7-9; J: TRBJ2-3; length: 16; D: NA; size: NA
DNA: TGTGCCAGCAGTTACGGGGGACAGGGTCAGCCCCAGCATTTT; CDR3: CASSYGGQGQPQHF; V: TRBV6-5; J: TRBJ1-5; length: 14; D: TRBD1; size: NA
DNA: TGCGCCAGCAGCCCAGGACTTCTCACAGATACGCAGTATTTT; CDR3: CASSPGLLTDTQYF; V: TRBV4-1; J: TRBJ2-3; length: 14; D: NA; size: NA
DNA: TGTGCCAGCAGCTTACAACAGTGGGGACAGTGGAATCAGCCCCAGCATTTT; CDR3: CASSLQQWGQWNQPQHF; V: TRBV7-8; J: TRBJ1-5; length: 17; D: TRBD1; size: NA
DNA: TGTGCCAGCAGCTCGGGACAGTATAATTCACCCCTCCACTTT; CDR3: CASSSGQYNSPLHF; V: TRBV7-2; J: TRBJ1-6; length: 14; D: TRBD1; size: NA
DNA: TGTGCCAGTAGACCCGGGACAGGGACCTACGAGCAGTACTTC; CDR3: CASRPGTGTYEQYF; V: TRBV19; J: TRBJ2-7; length: 14; D: TRBD1; size: few
DNA: TGTGCCTGGAGTCCACGTCGATCGAGGTACCAAGAGACCCAGTACTTC; CDR3: CAWSPRRSRYQETQYF; V: TRBV30; J: TRBJ2-5; length: 16; D: NA; size: once
DNA: TGTGCCAGCAGCCCCCATTATTTGCAGGGAGGGTTAACTAATGAAAAACTGTTTTTT; CDR3: CASSPHYLQGGLTNEKLFF; V: TRBV11-2; J: TRBJ1-4; length: 19; D: NA; size: NA
DNA: TGTGCCAGCAGCTATATTGGGCTGGGGGGCTCCTACGAGCAGTACTTC; CDR3: CASSYIGLGGSYEQYF; V: TRBV7-9; J: TRBJ2-7; length: 16; D: NA; size: NA
DNA: TGTGCCAGCAGCCAATACCCGGAGGATACGCAGTATTTT; CDR3: CASSQYPEDTQYF; V: TRBV3-1/TRBV3-2; J: TRBJ2-3; length: 13; D: NA; size: NA